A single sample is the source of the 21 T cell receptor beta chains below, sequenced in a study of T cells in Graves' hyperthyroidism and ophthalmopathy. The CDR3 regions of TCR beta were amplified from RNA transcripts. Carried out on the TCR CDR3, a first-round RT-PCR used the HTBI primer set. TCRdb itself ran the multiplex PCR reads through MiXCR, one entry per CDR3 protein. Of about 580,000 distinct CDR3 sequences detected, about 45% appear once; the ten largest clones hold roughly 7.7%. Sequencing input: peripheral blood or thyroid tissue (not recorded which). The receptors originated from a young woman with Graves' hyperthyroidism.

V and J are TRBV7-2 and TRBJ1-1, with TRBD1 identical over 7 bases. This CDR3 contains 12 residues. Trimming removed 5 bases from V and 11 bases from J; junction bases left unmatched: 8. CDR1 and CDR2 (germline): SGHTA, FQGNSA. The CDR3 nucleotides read TGTGCCAGCAGCGACACCGGGACAGCTGCTTTCTTT. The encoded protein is CASSDTGTAAFF.

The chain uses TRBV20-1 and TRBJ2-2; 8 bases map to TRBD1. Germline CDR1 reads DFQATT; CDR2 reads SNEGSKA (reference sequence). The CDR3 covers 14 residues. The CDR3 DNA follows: TGCGGTACGACGGGACAGGCGAACACCGGGGAGCTGTTTTTT. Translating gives CGTTGQANTGELFF.

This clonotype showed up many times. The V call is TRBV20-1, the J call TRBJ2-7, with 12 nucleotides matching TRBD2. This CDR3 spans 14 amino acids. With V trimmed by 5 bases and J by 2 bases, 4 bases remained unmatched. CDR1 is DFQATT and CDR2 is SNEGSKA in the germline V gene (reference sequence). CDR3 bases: TGCAGTGCTCCTCTAGCGGGAGGGACCTACGAGCAGTACTTC. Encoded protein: CSAPLAGGTYEQYF.

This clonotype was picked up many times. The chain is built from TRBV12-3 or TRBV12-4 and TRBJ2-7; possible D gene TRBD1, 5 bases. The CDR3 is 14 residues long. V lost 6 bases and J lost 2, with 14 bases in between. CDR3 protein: CASSLTDKTYEQYF. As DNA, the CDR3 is TGTGCCAGCAGCCTCACGGACAAAACCTACGAGCAGTACTTC.

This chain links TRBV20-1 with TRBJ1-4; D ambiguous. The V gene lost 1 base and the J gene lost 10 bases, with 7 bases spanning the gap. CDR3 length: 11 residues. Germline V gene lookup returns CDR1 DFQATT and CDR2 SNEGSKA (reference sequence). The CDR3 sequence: CSARGEVKLFF. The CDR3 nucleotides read TGCAGTGCTAGAGGGGAGGTAAAACTGTTTTTT.

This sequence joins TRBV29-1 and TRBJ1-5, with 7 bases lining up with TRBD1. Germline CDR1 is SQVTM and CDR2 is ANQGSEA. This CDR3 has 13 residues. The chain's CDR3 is CSFQTGFNQPQHF. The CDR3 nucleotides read TGCAGTTTCCAGACAGGGTTCAATCAGCCCCAGCATTTT.

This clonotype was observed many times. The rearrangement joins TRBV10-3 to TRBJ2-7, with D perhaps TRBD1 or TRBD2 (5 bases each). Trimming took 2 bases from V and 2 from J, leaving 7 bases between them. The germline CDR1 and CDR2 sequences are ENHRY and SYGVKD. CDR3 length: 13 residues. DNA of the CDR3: TGTGCCATCAGTGAGACGGGACCCTACGAGCAGTACTTC. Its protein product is CAISETGPYEQYF.

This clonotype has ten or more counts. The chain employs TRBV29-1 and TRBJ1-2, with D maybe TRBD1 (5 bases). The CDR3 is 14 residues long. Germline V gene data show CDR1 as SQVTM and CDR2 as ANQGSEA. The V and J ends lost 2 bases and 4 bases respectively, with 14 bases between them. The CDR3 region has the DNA TGCAGCGTTGAACCCCGGCAGGGCGGCTATGGCTACACCTTC. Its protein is CSVEPRQGGYGYTF.

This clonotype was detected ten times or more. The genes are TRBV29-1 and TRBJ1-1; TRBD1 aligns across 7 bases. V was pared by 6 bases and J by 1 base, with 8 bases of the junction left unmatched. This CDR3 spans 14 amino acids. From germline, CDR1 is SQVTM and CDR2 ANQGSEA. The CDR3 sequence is CSVEPRGENTEAFF. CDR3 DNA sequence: TGCAGCGTGGAACCCAGGGGGGAGAACACTGAAGCTTTCTTT.

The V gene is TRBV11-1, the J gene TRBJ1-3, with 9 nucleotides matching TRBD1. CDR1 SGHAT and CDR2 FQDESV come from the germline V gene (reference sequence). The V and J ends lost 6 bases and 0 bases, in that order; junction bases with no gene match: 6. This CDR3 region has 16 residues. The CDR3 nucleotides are TGTGCCAGCAGGGCCGGGACAGGGACCTCTGGAAACACCATATATTTT. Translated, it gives CASRAGTGTSGNTIYF.

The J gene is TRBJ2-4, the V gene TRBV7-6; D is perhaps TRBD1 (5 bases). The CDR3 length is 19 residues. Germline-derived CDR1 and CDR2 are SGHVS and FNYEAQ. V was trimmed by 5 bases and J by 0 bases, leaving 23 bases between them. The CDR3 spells CASSHTQGLAHLAKNIQYF. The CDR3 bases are TGTGCCAGCAGCCACACTCAGGGCCTCGCGCACCTAGCCAAAAACATTCAGTACTTC.

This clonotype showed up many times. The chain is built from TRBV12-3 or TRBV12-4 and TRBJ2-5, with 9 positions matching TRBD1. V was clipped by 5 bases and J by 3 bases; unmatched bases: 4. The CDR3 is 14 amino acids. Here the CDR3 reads CASSEGQGKETQYF. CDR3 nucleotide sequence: TGTGCCAGCAGTGAAGGACAGGGGAAAGAGACCCAGTACTTC.

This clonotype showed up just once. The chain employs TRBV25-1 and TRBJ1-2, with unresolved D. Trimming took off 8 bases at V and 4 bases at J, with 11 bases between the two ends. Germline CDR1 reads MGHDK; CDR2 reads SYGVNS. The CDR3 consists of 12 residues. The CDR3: CASRYESYGYTF. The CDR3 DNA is TGTGCCAGCCGGTATGAGAGCTATGGCTACACCTTC.

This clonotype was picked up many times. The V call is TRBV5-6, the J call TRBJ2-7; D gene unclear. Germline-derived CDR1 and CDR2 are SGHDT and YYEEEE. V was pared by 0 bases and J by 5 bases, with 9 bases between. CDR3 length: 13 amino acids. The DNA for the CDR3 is TGTGCCAGCAGCTTGGACCTGGAAAACGAGCAGTACTTC. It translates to CASSLDLENEQYF.

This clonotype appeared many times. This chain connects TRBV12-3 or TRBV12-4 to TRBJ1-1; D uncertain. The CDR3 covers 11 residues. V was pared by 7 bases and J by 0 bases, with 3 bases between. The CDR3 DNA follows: TGTGCCAGCACGATGAACACTGAAGCTTTCTTT. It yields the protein CASTMNTEAFF.

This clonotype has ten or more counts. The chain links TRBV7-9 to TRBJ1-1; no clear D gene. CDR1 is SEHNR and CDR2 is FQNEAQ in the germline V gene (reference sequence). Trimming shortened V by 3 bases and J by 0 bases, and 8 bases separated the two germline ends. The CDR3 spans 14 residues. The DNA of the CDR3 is TGTGCCAGCAGCTTTAGTGTCCTGAACACTGAAGCTTTCTTT. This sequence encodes CASSFSVLNTEAFF.

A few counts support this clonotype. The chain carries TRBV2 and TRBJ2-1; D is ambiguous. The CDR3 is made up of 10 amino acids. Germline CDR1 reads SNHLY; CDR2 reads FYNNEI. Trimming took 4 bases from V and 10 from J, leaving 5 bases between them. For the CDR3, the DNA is TGTGCCAGCAGTGGGTCAGAGCAGTTCTTC. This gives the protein CASSGSEQFF.

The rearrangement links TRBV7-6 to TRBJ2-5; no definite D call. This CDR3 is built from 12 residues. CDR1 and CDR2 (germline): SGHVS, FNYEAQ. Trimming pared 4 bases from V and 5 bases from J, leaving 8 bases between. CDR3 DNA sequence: TGTGCCAGCAGCTACACGCTGGAGACCCAGTACTTC. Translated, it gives CASSYTLETQYF. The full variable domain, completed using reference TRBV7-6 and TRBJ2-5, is GAGVSQSPRYKVTKRGQDVALRCDPISGHVSLYWYRQALGQGPEFLTYFNYEAQQDKSGLPNDRFSAERPEGSISTLTIQRTEQRDSAMYRCASSYTLETQYFGPGTRLLVL.

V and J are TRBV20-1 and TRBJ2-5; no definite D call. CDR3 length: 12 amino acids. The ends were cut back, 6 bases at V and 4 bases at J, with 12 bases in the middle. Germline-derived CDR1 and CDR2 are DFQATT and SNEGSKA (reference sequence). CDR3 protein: CSASRGGETQYF. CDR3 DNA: TGCAGTGCCAGCAGAGGCGGAGAGACCCAGTACTTC.

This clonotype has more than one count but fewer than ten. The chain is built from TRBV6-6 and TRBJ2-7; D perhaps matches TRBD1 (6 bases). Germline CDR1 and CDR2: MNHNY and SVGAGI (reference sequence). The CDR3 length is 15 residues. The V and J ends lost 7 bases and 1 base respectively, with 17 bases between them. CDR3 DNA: TGTGCCAGCACCCGTGCCGGGACACCATCCTACGAGCAGTACTTC. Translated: CASTRAGTPSYEQYF.

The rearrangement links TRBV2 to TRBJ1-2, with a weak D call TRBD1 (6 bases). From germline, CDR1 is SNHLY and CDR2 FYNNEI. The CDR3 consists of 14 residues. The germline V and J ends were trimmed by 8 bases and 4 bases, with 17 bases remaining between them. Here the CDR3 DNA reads TGTGCCAGCTATACATACCGGACAGTCTATGGCTACACCTTC. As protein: CASYTYRTVYGYTF.